This T cell receptor beta chain originates from a study of T cell changes during pregnancy in multiple sclerosis. Here immunoSEQ multiplex PCR was the method, and the copy in TCRdb shows in-frame clones only, minus some. The table shows about 19,000 clones, with just over 85% occurring only once. This CDR3 contains 14 residues. Deletions cut 0 bases from V and 4 bases from J, with 9 bases between. Germline CDR1 KGHSH, CDR2 LQKENI. By its share, this clone is medium-sized (0.01 to 0.1%). Other DNA sequences in the same sample also yield this CDR3. This chain links TRBV18 with TRBJ1-2; tentative D call: TRBD1 (5 bases). The sample here was CD8+ T cells from peripheral blood mononuclear cells, taken in the third trimester of pregnancy. The origin of this receptor is a female donor in good health, enrolled as a control in a pregnancy study. CDR3 coding DNA: TGTGCCAGCTCACCACCGACAGAATCCTATGGCTACACCTTC. Protein sequence: CASSPPTESYGYTF.